One and the same sample provided the 13 T cell receptor beta chains below, sequenced in a study of diagnostic markers for celiac disease. Following a re-call of the reads, TCRdb has one entry per CDR3 protein and lacks DNA. The sample data list about 6,000 distinct CDR3 sequences. Specimen: either unsorted cells or a sorted T cell fraction (not recorded which). The receptors originated from a human donor. This table probably holds off-target reads from a library built for another chain.

V usage is TRBV20-1 and J usage is TRBJ2-5. Germline CDR1 and CDR2: DFQATT and SNEGSKA (reference sequence). This CDR3 contains 11 residues. CDR3 sequence: CSASVGETQYF.

Measured by frequency, this clonotype is large (0.1 to 1%). The chain recombines TRBV29-1 with TRBJ2-3. This CDR3 spans 12 amino acids. Germline loops: CDR1 SQVTM, CDR2 ANQGSEA. The CDR3 protein is CSVEEGVDTQYF.

This clonotype is called medium-sized based on its frequency. The genes are TRBV6-1 and TRBJ1-5; TCRdb designates TRBD1, a call that cannot be tested without DNA. The germline V gene encodes CDR1 MNHNS and CDR2 SASEGT. CDR3 length equals 15 residues. The CDR3 loop reads CASSEIWDRDQPQHF.

This clonotype is medium-sized (0.01 to 0.1%) by frequency. J is TRBJ1-3 and V is TRBV5-1. This CDR3 has 16 residues. From germline, CDR1 is SGHRS and CDR2 YFSETQ. The chain's CDR3 is CASSLDSANSGNTIYF.

This clonotype is deemed medium-sized by its frequency. The chain combines TRBV12-3 or TRBV12-4 with TRBJ1-6; TCRdb reports TRBD1, a call that lacks DNA to check it against. The CDR3 has 15 amino acids. CDR3 in amino acids: CASTKGQGMASPLHF.

Measured by frequency, this clonotype is medium-sized. The chain recombines TRBV5-1 with TRBJ2-7; without DNA, the TCRdb call of TRBD1 cannot be checked. CDR1 is SGHRS and CDR2 is YFSETQ in the germline V gene. CDR3 length: 15 amino acids. The CDR3: CASSPLSWDHYEQYF.

This clonotype is large by frequency. The chain employs TRBV7-2 and TRBJ2-1; TCRdb's D call, TRBD1, is unchecked because there is no DNA. This CDR3 has 15 amino acids. CDR1 and CDR2 from the germline V gene are SGHTA and FQGNSA. The CDR3 loop reads CASSFGTNNYNEQFF.

This clonotype is called medium-sized based on its frequency. V is TRBV23-1 and J is TRBJ1-2; TCRdb outputs TRBD1, but without DNA this stays unchecked. TRBV23-1 is placed among ORFs of uncertain function. The CDR3 totals 15 residues. CDR3 amino acids: CASSQSTGGIYGYTF.

The chain carries TRBV11-2 and TRBJ2-3; TCRdb's D gene call, TRBD2, goes unchecked for lack of DNA. The germline V gene has CDR1 SGHAT and CDR2 FQNNGV. The CDR3 length is 19 residues. The CDR3: CASSLRTSGGAEGTDTQYF.

V is TRBV7-6 and J is TRBJ1-1; TCRdb indicates TRBD1, and absent DNA this call remains unverified. CDR3 length: 15 residues. The germline CDR1 and CDR2 sequences are SGHVS and FNYEAQ. The chain's CDR3 is CASSPWTGLNTEAFF.

The genes are TRBV20-1 and TRBJ1-2; absent DNA, TCRdb's TRBD1 call cannot be checked. The CDR3 has 13 amino acids. Looked up from germline, CDR1 is DFQATT and CDR2 is SNEGSKA (reference sequence). The CDR3 spells CSASDTGTIGYTF.

The chain is built from TRBV29-1 and TRBJ2-3. Germline V lookup: CDR1 SQVTM, CDR2 ANQGSEA. This CDR3 region has 12 residues. CDR3 region: CSVGTSTDTQYF.

Frequency places this clonotype as medium-sized. The CDR3 reads CAWSGGQPYGYTF. The genes are TRBV30 and TRBJ1-2; the TCRdb call, TRBD1, lacks DNA for checking. Germline V gene data show CDR1 as GTSNPN and CDR2 as SVGIG (reference sequence). The CDR3 loop spans 13 amino acids.